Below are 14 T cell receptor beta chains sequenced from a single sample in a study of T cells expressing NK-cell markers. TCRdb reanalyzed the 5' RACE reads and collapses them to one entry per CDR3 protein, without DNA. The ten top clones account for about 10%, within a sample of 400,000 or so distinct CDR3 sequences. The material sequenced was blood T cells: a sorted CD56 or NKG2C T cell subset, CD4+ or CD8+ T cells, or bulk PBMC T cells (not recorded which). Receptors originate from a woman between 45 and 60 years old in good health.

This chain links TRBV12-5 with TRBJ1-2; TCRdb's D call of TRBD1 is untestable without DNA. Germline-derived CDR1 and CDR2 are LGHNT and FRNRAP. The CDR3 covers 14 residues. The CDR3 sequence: CASGLTGYSYGYTF.

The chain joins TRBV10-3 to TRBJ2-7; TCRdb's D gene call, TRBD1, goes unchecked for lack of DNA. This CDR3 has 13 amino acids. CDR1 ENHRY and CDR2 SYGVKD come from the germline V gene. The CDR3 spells CAITGDRNYEQYF.

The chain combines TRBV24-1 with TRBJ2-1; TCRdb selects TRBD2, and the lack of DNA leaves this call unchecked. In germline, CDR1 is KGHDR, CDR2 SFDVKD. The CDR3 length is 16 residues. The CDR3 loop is CATSEWRSGRPNEQFF.

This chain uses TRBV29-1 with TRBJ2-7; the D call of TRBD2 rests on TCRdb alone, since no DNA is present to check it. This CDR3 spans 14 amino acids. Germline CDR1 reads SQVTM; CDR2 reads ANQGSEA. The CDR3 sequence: CSVAKRGSNYEQYF.

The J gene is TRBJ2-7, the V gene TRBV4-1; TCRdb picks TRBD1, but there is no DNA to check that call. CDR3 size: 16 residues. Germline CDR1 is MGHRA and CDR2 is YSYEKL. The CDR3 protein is CASSQDGAGVFYEQYF.

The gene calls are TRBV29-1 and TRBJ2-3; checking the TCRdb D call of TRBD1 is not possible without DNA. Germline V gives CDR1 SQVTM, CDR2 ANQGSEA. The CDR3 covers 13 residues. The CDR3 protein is CSVGLSLVDTQYF.

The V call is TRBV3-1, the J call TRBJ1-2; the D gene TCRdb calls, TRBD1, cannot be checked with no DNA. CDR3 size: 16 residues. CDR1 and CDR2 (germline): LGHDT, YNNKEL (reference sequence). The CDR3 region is CASSPFLPGPSYGYTF.

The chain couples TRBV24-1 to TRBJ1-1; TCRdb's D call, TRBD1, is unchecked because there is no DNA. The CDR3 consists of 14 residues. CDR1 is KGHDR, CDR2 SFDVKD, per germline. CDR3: CATRADSVNTEAFF.

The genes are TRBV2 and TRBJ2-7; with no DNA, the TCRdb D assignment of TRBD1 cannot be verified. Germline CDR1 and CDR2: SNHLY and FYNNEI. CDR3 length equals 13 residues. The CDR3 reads CASNLRREGGQYF.

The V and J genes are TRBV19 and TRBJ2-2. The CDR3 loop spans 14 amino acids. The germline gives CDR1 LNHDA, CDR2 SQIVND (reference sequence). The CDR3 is CASNGRQATGELFF.

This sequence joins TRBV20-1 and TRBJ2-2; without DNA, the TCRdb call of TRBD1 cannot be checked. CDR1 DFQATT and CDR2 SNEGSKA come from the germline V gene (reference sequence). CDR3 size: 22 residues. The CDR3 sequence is CSARVPSRRGRVSTTNTGELFF.

CDR3 sequence: CASSPPSGPDTQYF. V is TRBV5-1 and J is TRBJ2-3; TCRdb lists TRBD2, though no DNA is available to test this call. Per the germline V gene, CDR1 is SGHRS and CDR2 is YFSETQ. The CDR3 runs to 14 residues.

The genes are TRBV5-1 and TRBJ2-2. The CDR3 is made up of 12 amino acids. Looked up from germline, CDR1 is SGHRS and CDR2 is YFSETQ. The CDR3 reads CASSQWAGELFF.

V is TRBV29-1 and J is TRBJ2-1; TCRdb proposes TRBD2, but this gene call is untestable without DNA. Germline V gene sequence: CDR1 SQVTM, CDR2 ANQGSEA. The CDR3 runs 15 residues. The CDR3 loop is CSVVVWASGTGEQFF.